This T cell receptor (beta chain) was sequenced during a study of immune characterization of retroperitoneal liposarcoma. V trimming: 3 bases; J trimming: 6 bases; junction bases outside the gene matches: 8. The CDR3 loop spans 14 amino acids. Germline V lookup: CDR1 SGHRS, CDR2 YFSETQ. TCRdb reprocessed the PCR reads with MiXCR, giving one entry per CDR3 protein. The sample lists some 9,600 distinct CDR3 sequences, roughly 28% seen once, with approximately 20% in the top ten. Material for sequencing was blood. The receptor's source is a male donor with retroperitoneal liposarcoma. This chain links TRBV5-1 with TRBJ1-2, with TRBD1 identical over 7 bases. CDR3 coding DNA: TGCGCCAGCAGCTCACAAGTTCAGGGGGATGGCTACACCTTC. It codes for CASSSQVQGDGYTF.